The next 28 T cell receptor beta chains were all read from a single sample in a study of blood T cell repertoires in COVID-19. The protocol was immunoSEQ multiplex PCR, while the TCRdb copy is restricted to in-frame clones and leaves out a portion. The sample carries tens of thousands of clones, under 90% recorded once. The sample comprised peripheral blood. All receptors derive from a man older than 75 with acute or convalescent COVID-19.

V and J are TRBV14 and TRBJ2-1, with TRBD2 matching 11 bases. Germline CDR1 is SGHDN and CDR2 is FVKESK. CDR3 length: 16 residues. Losses at the gene ends were 2 bases for V and 8 bases for J; bases not matched to a gene: 8. CDR3 nucleotides: TGTGCCAGCAGCCAACCAAAACTAGCGGGAGCCGATGAGCAGTTCTTC. This encodes CASSQPKLAGADEQFF.

This clone showed up just once. This chain joins TRBV25-1 and TRBJ2-5; D is ambiguous. The CDR3 extends over 12 amino acids. Germline-derived CDR1 and CDR2 are MGHDK and SYGVNS. The V end was cut by 4 bases, the J end by 5 bases, with 8 bases between. CDR3 protein: CASSGAGETQYF. CDR3 in DNA: TGTGCCAGCAGTGGGGCTGGTGAGACCCAGTACTTC.

The chain employs TRBV18 and TRBJ1-1; 11 bases are a match to TRBD1. The CDR3 sequence is 14 residues long. With V trimmed by 1 base and J by 11 bases, 6 bases remained unmatched. CDR1 KGHSH and CDR2 LQKENI come from the germline V gene. As DNA, the CDR3 is TGTGCCAGCTCACCACGGACAGGGGGCGAACCGGCTTTCTTT. Translation: CASSPRTGGEPAFF.

The genes are TRBV5-6 and TRBJ2-1, with TRBD2 identical over 10 bases. Per the germline V gene, CDR1 is SGHDT and CDR2 is YYEEEE. With V trimmed by 3 bases and J by 4 bases, 16 bases remained unmatched. This CDR3 is built from 19 residues. CDR3 nucleotides: TGTGCCAGCAGCTCGGGGGAGGCTAGCGGGAGAGAGCGGTACAATGAGCAGTTCTTC. Translating it yields CASSSGEASGRERYNEQFF.

The rearrangement joins TRBV28 to TRBJ2-5; TRBD1 aligns across 9 bases. CDR3 length equals 15 residues. Germline assignment: CDR1 MDHEN and CDR2 SYDVKM. The V and J ends lost 2 bases and 5 bases, in that order; junction bases with no gene match: 6. CDR3 in DNA: TGTGCCAGCAGTTTAGGGGGACAGGGTTGGGAGACCCAGTACTTC. Protein: CASSLGGQGWETQYF.

The chain is built from TRBV5-1 and TRBJ1-1; weak D call: TRBD1 (5 bases). The germline V gene encodes CDR1 SGHRS and CDR2 YFSETQ. CDR3 length: 14 residues. With 7 bases removed from V and 1 base from J, the gap between germline ends came to 14 bases. Written as DNA, the CDR3 is TGCGCCAGCGCCTCACTGGACACGAACACTGAAGCTTTCTTT. Translating gives CASASLDTNTEAFF.

The gene calls are TRBV10-3 and TRBJ2-1, with 8 nucleotides matching TRBD2. The germline V gene has CDR1 ENHRY and CDR2 SYGVKD. This CDR3 is 15 amino acids long. V trimming: 3 bases; J trimming: 6 bases; junction bases outside the gene matches: 7. The CDR3 DNA is TGTGCCATCAGTGATCTCGGGAGGGCCGGCAATGAGCAGTTCTTC. This gives the protein CAISDLGRAGNEQFF.

The chain recombines TRBV29-1 with TRBJ1-2; unclear D gene. The CDR3 is 11 amino acids. V shed 4 bases and J shed 6 bases, with 9 bases lying between them. The germline CDR1 and CDR2 sequences are SQVTM and ANQGSEA. Written as DNA, the CDR3 is TGCAGCGTTGCACACCTAGATGGCTACACCTTC. This translates into CSVAHLDGYTF.

This clone was recorded at least ten times. The rearrangement links TRBV27 to TRBJ2-7; TRBD2 aligns across 7 bases. The length of the CDR3 is 16 residues. Germline loops: CDR1 MNHEY, CDR2 SMNVEV (reference sequence). The V gene end was trimmed by 4 bases and the J gene end by 2 bases; junction bases not matched to a gene: 11. The CDR3 sequence is CASSSDPGTITYEQYF. The CDR3 nucleotides read TGTGCCAGCAGTTCAGATCCCGGGACTATAACCTACGAGCAGTACTTC.

The DNA of the CDR3 is TGTGCCAGCAGGTACGATAGGACAGGGGGCGCACCGAGCTCCTACAATGAGCAGTTCTTC. Protein sequence: CASRYDRTGGAPSSYNEQFF. The chain recombines TRBV2 with TRBJ2-1; 11 bases fit TRBD1. Trimming removed 6 bases from V and 0 bases from J; junction bases left unmatched: 16. The CDR3 runs to 20 residues. Per the germline V gene, CDR1 is SNHLY and CDR2 is FYNNEI.

The rearrangement uses TRBV19 and TRBJ2-2; 8 bases align to TRBD2. V was pared by 7 bases and J by 0 bases, with 7 bases of the junction left unmatched. The CDR3 loop spans 16 amino acids. Germline V gene data show CDR1 as LNHDA and CDR2 as SQIVND (reference sequence). Written as DNA, the CDR3 is TGTGCCAGTACCAAACTAGCGGACCCGAACACCGGGGAGCTGTTTTTT. It is translated as CASTKLADPNTGELFF.

This CDR3 reads CASSAGGRQPQHF. DNA for the CDR3: TGTGCCAGTAGCGCCGGGGGACGTCAGCCCCAGCATTTT. This chain links TRBV19 with TRBJ1-5; D is possibly TRBD1 (5 bases). The CDR3 is made up of 13 amino acids. Between the trimmed V and J ends, which lost 6 bases and 6 bases, there was a span of 12 bases. In germline, CDR1 is LNHDA, CDR2 SQIVND (reference sequence). Variable domain in full (rest from reference TRBV19 and TRBJ1-5): DGGITQSPKYLFRKEGQNVTLSCEQNLNHDAMYWYRQDPGQGLRLIYYSQIVNDFQKGDIAEGYSVSREKKESFPLTVTSAQKNPTAFYLCASSAGGRQPQHFGDGTRLSIL.

The table lists this clone with a count of one. The chain employs TRBV18 and TRBJ2-2; a possible D gene is TRBD1 (5 bases). The CDR3 runs to 15 residues. V was cut by 0 bases and J by 4 bases, with 9 bases left in between. Looked up from germline, CDR1 is KGHSH and CDR2 is LQKENI. CDR3 protein: CASSPPVRATGELFF. CDR3 DNA sequence: TGTGCCAGCTCACCACCGGTCAGGGCCACCGGGGAGCTGTTTTTT.

The chain uses TRBV19 and TRBJ2-2, with TRBD1 as a possible D gene (6 bases). Trimming removed 3 bases from V and 1 base from J, with 21 bases in between. CDR1 is LNHDA, CDR2 SQIVND, per germline (reference sequence). This CDR3 has 19 amino acids. The chain's CDR3 is CASSMSARPGHRNTGELFF. CDR3 DNA sequence: TGTGCCAGTAGTATGTCGGCCCGGCCGGGACACCGGAACACCGGGGAGCTGTTTTTT.

This clone was observed a handful of times. The gene calls are TRBV5-1 and TRBJ2-3; TRBD2 aligns across 9 bases. V shed 0 bases and J 10 bases; nucleotides not matched to a gene: 9. Per germline, CDR1 SGHRS and CDR2 YFSETQ. The length of the CDR3 is 15 residues. CDR3 sequence: CASSLEGTSIEAQYF. CDR3 coding DNA: TGCGCCAGCAGCTTGGAAGGGACTAGCATAGAGGCGCAGTATTTT.

The J gene is TRBJ1-5, the V gene TRBV2; D remains unclear. Germline lookup yields CDR1 SNHLY and CDR2 FYNNEI. V shed 6 bases and J shed 6 bases, with 12 bases lying between them. The length of the CDR3 is 13 residues. CDR3 loop: CASRTGGIQPQHF. CDR3 sequence (DNA): TGTGCCAGCAGGACTGGAGGGATTCAGCCCCAGCATTTT.

J is TRBJ2-1 and V is TRBV10-2; 9 bases are shared with TRBD2. Trimming removed 7 bases from V and 9 bases from J; junction bases left unmatched: 10. This CDR3 spans 14 amino acids. Germline V gene data show CDR1 as WSHSY and CDR2 as SAAADI. The CDR3 protein is CASTLAGWGGEQFF. The CDR3 DNA is TGCGCCAGCACCCTAGCGGGATGGGGCGGTGAGCAGTTCTTC.

The chain couples TRBV3-1 (or the pseudogene TRBV3-2) to TRBJ2-5; a weak D match, TRBD2 (6 bases). There are 15 residues in the CDR3. Trimming took off 5 bases at V and 0 bases at J, with 13 bases between the two ends. Germline V gives CDR1 LGHDT, CDR2 YNNKEL (reference sequence). The CDR3 coding sequence is TGTGCCAGCAGCGATAAGCTAGCGTACCAAGAGACCCAGTACTTC. Its protein product is CASSDKLAYQETQYF.

The chain joins TRBV7-2 to TRBJ1-2; 8 bases are shared with TRBD1. The germline V gene has CDR1 SGHTA and CDR2 FQGNSA. J gave up 7 bases and V 1 base, and 2 bases lay outside the gene matches. The CDR3 is made up of 13 amino acids. CDR3 protein: CASSLGQGIGYTF. CDR3 nucleotide sequence: TGTGCCAGCAGCTTAGGACAGGGGATTGGCTACACCTTC. Full variable domain (outside the CDR3, taken from reference TRBV7-2 and TRBJ1-2): GAGVSQSPSNKVTEKGKDVELRCDPISGHTALYWYRQSLGQGLEFLIYFQGNSAPDKSGLPSDRFSAERTGGSVSTLTIQRTQQEDSAVYLCASSLGQGIGYTFGSGTRLTVV.

The chain combines TRBV3-1 (or the pseudogene TRBV3-2) with TRBJ2-1, with 12 positions matching TRBD2. The CDR3 is made up of 15 amino acids. V lost 1 base, J lost 6 bases, and 1 base stayed unmatched. CDR1 and CDR2 (germline): LGHDT, YNNKEL (reference sequence). The CDR3 protein is CASSQGTSGINEQFF. The CDR3 DNA reads as TGTGCCAGCAGCCAAGGGACTAGCGGGATCAATGAGCAGTTCTTC.

J is TRBJ2-7 and V is TRBV29-1, with 11 positions matching TRBD2. The CDR3 is made up of 14 amino acids. After removal of 7 bases from V and 2 bases from J, the junction contained 7 bases not matched to a gene. Germline V gene lookup returns CDR1 SQVTM and CDR2 ANQGSEA. CDR3 in amino acids: CSGKGLAAPYEQYF. The CDR3 DNA reads TGCAGCGGTAAGGGACTAGCGGCCCCCTACGAGCAGTACTTC.

J is TRBJ1-1 and V is TRBV11-3; D call uncertain. The germline V gene has CDR1 SGHNT and CDR2 YENEEA. Trimming took off 3 bases at V and 9 bases at J, with 14 bases between the two ends. CDR3 length: 13 residues. The CDR3 sequence is CASSLKRETKAFF. The DNA of the CDR3 is TGTGCCAGCAGCTTGAAACGGGAGACTAAAGCTTTCTTT.

This clone is a singleton in its sample. The gene calls are TRBV5-1 and TRBJ1-2; maybe TRBD1 (6 bases). Trimming left V 4 bases short and J 6 bases short, with 19 bases between. Germline values: CDR1 SGHRS, CDR2 YFSETQ. The CDR3 is made up of 15 amino acids. In DNA, the CDR3 is TGCGCCAGCAGCGTCCCAAGGGGGACAAGAGATGGCTACACCTTC. This gives the protein CASSVPRGTRDGYTF.

The gene calls are TRBV7-9 and TRBJ1-1; TRBD1 matches at 8 bases. V shed 2 bases, J shed 3 bases, and the junction held 2 bases outside the gene matches. This CDR3 comprises 14 residues. Germline V gene lookup returns CDR1 SEHNR and CDR2 FQNEAQ (reference sequence). CDR3 DNA sequence: TGTGCCAGCAGCTTACAGGGGGCGTACACTGAAGCTTTCTTT. Its protein is CASSLQGAYTEAFF.

The chain couples TRBV28 to TRBJ1-2; no firm D call. The CDR3 is made up of 13 amino acids. Germline values: CDR1 MDHEN, CDR2 SYDVKM. The V end was cut by 6 bases, the J end by 4 bases, with 12 bases between. CDR3 DNA: TGTGCCAGCAGGAACACAGCGGGCTATGGCTACACCTTC. Its translation is CASRNTAGYGYTF.

The rearrangement joins TRBV27 to TRBJ1-1; D remains ambiguous. This CDR3 spans 14 amino acids. Deletions cut 6 bases from V and 2 bases from J, with 13 bases between. CDR1 and CDR2 (germline): MNHEY, SMNVEV (reference sequence). The CDR3 region has the DNA TGTGCCAGCAGCCCCCCGGACTTAAACACTGAAGCTTTCTTT. Translating it yields CASSPPDLNTEAFF.

The CDR3 sequence: CSVDNSGTTLNYGYTF. The CDR3 bases are TGCAGCGTTGACAACTCCGGGACAACTCTTAACTATGGCTACACCTTC. The chain combines TRBV29-1 with TRBJ1-2, with a tentative D call TRBD1 (6 bases). V lost 3 bases and J 1 base, leaving 18 bases between the germline ends. This CDR3 has 16 residues. Germline-derived CDR1 and CDR2 are SQVTM and ANQGSEA.

This chain links TRBV5-6 with TRBJ2-1; 7 nucleotides match TRBD2. Germline CDR1 and CDR2: SGHDT and YYEEEE. Trimming cost V 3 bases and J 10 bases; bases outside gene matches: 7. This CDR3 has 13 amino acids. The CDR3 spells CASSSRTRWEQFF. CDR3 DNA: TGTGCCAGCAGCTCCCGGACTAGATGGGAGCAGTTCTTC. The full variable domain, its missing parts supplied by reference TRBV5-6 and TRBJ2-1, is DAGVTQSPTHLIKTRGQQVTLRCSPKSGHDTVSWYQQALGQGPQFIFQYYEEEERQRGNFPDRFSGHQFPNYSSELNVNALLLGDSALYLCASSSRTRWEQFFGPGTRLTVL.